This TCR beta chain emerged from a study of CD8 T cells in ankylosing spondylitis. Scientists made TCR beta libraries using quantitative 5'-RACE with molecular barcodes. TCRdb processed the 5' RACE reads anew with MiXCR; each CDR3 protein has one entry. Here the sample spans 100,000 to 150,000 distinct CDR3 sequences, roughly 13% being singletons. This clonotype was recorded many times. This clonotype originated in a female donor with ankylosing spondylitis or in good health (not recorded which). The specimen sequenced was blood, either unsorted or a sorted T cell fraction (not recorded which).

The CDR3 loop is CASRPTSNVEGTEAFF. The CDR3 nucleotides read TGTGCCAGCAGACCAACTTCAAACGTCGAGGGCACTGAAGCTTTCTTT. The chain has TRBV12-3 or TRBV12-4 and TRBJ1-1; no firm D call. The CDR3 spans 16 residues. V dropped 6 bases and J dropped 4 bases, with 21 bases sitting between them.